This T cell receptor beta chain emerged from a study of blood T cell repertoires in COVID-19. Only in-frame clones appear in the TCRdb table, and some are missing; sequencing was by immunoSEQ multiplex PCR. The data hold roughly 150,000 clones, with around 80% observed a single time. The CDR3 is 14 amino acids. From germline, CDR1 is SGHTA and CDR2 FQGNSA. Trimming shortened V by 4 bases and J by 5 bases, and 14 bases separated the two germline ends. The clonotype comes from a woman aged 70 to 79 in a cohort exposed to, infected with or recovered from COVID-19 (not recorded which). This rearrangement joins TRBV7-2 to TRBJ1-1; D perhaps matches TRBD1 (5 bases). Sequencing used PBMCs or T cells enriched from blood (not recorded which). The CDR3, as DNA: TGTGCCAGCAGCTACCGGGAGGGGACTACTGAAGCTTTCTTT. Residues: CASSYREGTTEAFF.